This T cell receptor beta chain was recorded in a study of T cell responses to AZD1222 COVID-19 vaccine. Study-wide results and caveats: There were vaccine-associated CD4 TCRs across spike, dominant at 160-218 and 743-854. It was only after the peak T cell response that any repertoires were sampled. Donors were mostly white British, more females; clonal diversity possibly underestimated. Increased Spike-specific TCR breadth and depth were observed after two AZD1222 doses.

The CDR3 totals 18 residues. The trim removed 2 bases at V and 1 base at J, leaving 7 bases unmatched. Germline V CDR1 and CDR2: SEHNR, FQNEAQ (reference sequence). Note on this clone: The antigen remains unidentified.

The assay was immunoSEQ multiplex PCR, and TCRdb's table has in-frame clones only and misses some. Among roughly 150,000 clones listed, about 87% were seen once. The sample here was peripheral blood, taken on day 0 of MenACWY control vaccination. The clonotype was recovered from an adult in good health. V and J are TRBV7-9 and TRBJ2-2, with 10 positions matching TRBD2. CDR3 sequence reads: CASSLQGLAGENTGELFF. The DNA for the CDR3 is TGTGCCAGCAGCTTACAAGGTCTAGCGGGAGAGAACACCGGGGAGCTGTTTTTT. Looking up the rest from reference TRBV7-9 and TRBJ2-2 gives the full variable domain: DTGVSQNPRHKITKRGQNVTFRCDPISEHNRLYWYRQTLGQGPEFLTYFQNEAQLEKSRLLSDRFSAERPKGSFSTLEIQRTEQGDSAMYLCASSLQGLAGENTGELFFGEGSRLTVL.